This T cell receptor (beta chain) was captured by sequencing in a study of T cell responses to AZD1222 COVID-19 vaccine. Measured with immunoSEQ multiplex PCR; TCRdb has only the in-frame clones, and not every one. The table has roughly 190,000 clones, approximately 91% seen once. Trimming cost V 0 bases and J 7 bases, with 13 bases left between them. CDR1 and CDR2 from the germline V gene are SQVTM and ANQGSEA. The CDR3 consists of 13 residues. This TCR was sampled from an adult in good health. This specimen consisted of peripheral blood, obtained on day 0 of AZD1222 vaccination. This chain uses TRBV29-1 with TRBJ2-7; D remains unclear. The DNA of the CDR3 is TGCAGCGTTGAAGATAGGAATACCTTGGAGCAGTACTTC. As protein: CSVEDRNTLEQYF.